Listed here is a single TCR beta chain. Which antigen it targets is not known. No much larger clone exists at a distance of one base, and base qualities are not known. The cohort consisted of fewer than 700 healthy bone marrow donors. All cohort members were sampled while nominally healthy, although unrecorded immune exposures were likely present. The donor tested CMV seronegative, placing the donor among the approximately 400 seronegative members of the cohort. A peripheral blood sample was provided by each donor, and peripheral blood mononuclear cells were used for TCR beta sequencing. The Qiagen DNeasy Blood Extraction Kit was used to extract genomic DNA from the blood cell samples. Receptor libraries were prepared by the immunoSEQ multiplex PCR assay. For the multiplex PCR, a mixture combining 60 forward primers for TCR Vbeta segments and 13 reverse primers for TCR Jbeta segments was used. The CDR3 region of rearranged TCR beta genes was amplified from genomic DNA with a multiplex PCR assay. On the Illumina HiSeq System, the amplified TCR beta libraries were sequenced as 87-base-pair reads. From the authors' description of their analysis: A later analysis counted tens of millions of unique TCR beta chains across the 650 to 800 repertoires, and about 10 million of these chains were shared by at least two donors. A nearest-neighbor algorithm error-corrected the raw reads and collapsed the reads into unique sequences, merging closely related sequences to remove PCR and sequencing errors. CDR3 sequences were aligned to IMGT reference sequences to assign V, D and J gene segments. For a sequence to be retained, a match of at least six nucleotides was required to both a V gene segment and a J gene segment. Rearrangements were classified as productive when the CDR3 lacked stop codons and remained in frame with V and J, and all other rearrangements were classified as non-productive. CDR3 was defined by IMGT convention, running from the second conserved V-encoded cysteine to the conserved J-encoded phenylalanine. The earlier analysis of some 580 of the donors excluded any sequence lacking an unambiguous match to a single V gene segment. In an earlier analysis of approximately 560 of the donors, a V segment was called functional when productive rearrangements were above 56.7%, and segregating when the standard deviation between donors exceeded 5%. A statistical classification framework was developed to diagnose cytomegalovirus status using the catalog of TCR beta chain sequences. V and J gene assignment, in a later analysis, came from comparing TCR nucleotide sequences with IMGT/GENE-DB human TR gene sequences. The TCRdist pipeline was used in a later analysis to assign CDR3 sequences and most-parsimonious VDJ recombination scenarios. A later analysis defined each TCR beta chain by its CDR3 amino acid sequence plus V-gene family, and excluded reads lacking a unique V-gene family. A later analysis removed 500 to 600 highly shared, low-generation-probability nucleotide sequences to deal with suspected cross-contamination and a sequencing artifact. In a later analysis, a clonal expansion index for each public chain was calculated from normalized within-repertoire ranks of inferred template counts. Generation probabilities in a later analysis came from a VDJ recombination model fitted to out-of-frame rearrangements, and those results were checked against IGoR. A later analysis scored TCR-TCR, TCR-HLA and TCR-CMV co-occurrence with hypergeometric tests, applying a repertoire-size bias correction to TCR pairs. In a later analysis, false discovery rates were estimated by permuting HLA or CMV assignments 20 times. In a later analysis, co-occurring TCRs were grouped with DBSCAN, and TCRdist sequence similarity was added when clustering was performed within HLA-allele-positive subsets. Co-occurrence clustering excluded repertoires with fewer than 30,000 or more than 120,000 public chains, plus five with anomalous nucleotide sharing. Sourced from immuneACCESS, this table was stored by TCRdb with only in-frame sequences that have V and J called. A share of the clones is absent; for the studies checked, an unresolved V gene accounts for under half, and the remainder has no known explanation. That table furnishes V, J and clone size, whereas the DNA furnished D and trimming. Counted in this sample were some 140,000 clones; roughly 89% of them appeared once. Clones ranked in the top ten supply 4.5% to 6.5% of the sample.

Trimming leaves V shorter by 4 bases and J shorter by 2 bases, with the junction holding 9 bases beyond the gene matches. The CDR3 numbers 16 residues from cysteine through phenylalanine. Only the CDR3 part of the read is kept: 48 bases, read in frame from the first base. This entry comes from a study of cytomegalovirus exposure and HLA in healthy donors (dated by TCRdb to 2017 to 2019). As for the study more broadly: An earlier analysis of some 550 of the donors reported 250 to 300 Gb of sequence data and around 110 million unique TCR beta sequences from about 179 million T cells. An early release that covered roughly 600 HLA-typed donors contained about 300 gigabases of sequencing data and some 87 million unique TCR sequences. The genetic ancestry cluster associated with self-reported Caucasian donors included 80% to 90% of the 398 genotyped donors. The study aimed to test whether cataloging public T cell receptors could reveal signatures of past pathogen exposure. Using immunosequencing, the study profiled T cell repertoires from about 610 subjects and related those repertoires to cytomegalovirus serostatus. A separate validation cohort of more than 100 different subjects was used in addition to the approximately 640-subject first cohort. The study combined high-throughput TCR immunosequencing, statistical association of individual TCRs with disease status, and machine learning to predict cytomegalovirus infection status. In a later analysis, previously published TCR beta repertoires from hundreds of donors were re-analyzed and high-resolution HLA genotyping was added so that TCR occurrence patterns could be studied. Rather than drawing on any new phenotypic data, the later analysis identified candidate immune exposures from TCR beta sequences and the way those sequences occurred across donors. In an earlier analysis of 500 to 650 of the donors, high-throughput TCR beta sequencing was used to judge whether each TCR beta V gene segment behaved as functional or pseudogenic. Alongside the repertoire data, information on donor age, sex, ethnicity and CMV serostatus was compiled. Genome-wide SNP genotypes for about 65% of the roughly 670 donors were used in a later genetic analysis, which treated that subset as a discovery cohort. All discovery cohort repertoires had been generated on a single sequencing platform. Both class I and class II loci were covered by HLA typing, at four-digit resolution. The number of donors typed differed by locus, with 629-630 for A, B, C, DRB1 and DQB1, more than 500 for DQA1, under 610 for DPA1, and over 400 for DPB1. Because of strong linkage in the cohort, a handful of DR-DQ haplotypes were treated as single units for association and clustering. Among about 410 genotyped donors of the cohort, an average of around 250,000 unique TCR beta nucleotide sequences was sequenced per donor, of which about 18% were non-productive. Results and caveats for the whole study, not just this receptor: Linkage disequilibrium might explain the correlated functional status among segregating V segments, but an unknown experimental factor could not be excluded. According to a later genetic analysis, donors in an Asian-associated ancestry cluster had fewer N-insertions in productive TCRs than the roughly 700-donor mean. A cluster of highly shared sequence variants was judged likely to represent a technical artifact of the sequencing pipeline. Presence/absence analyses assumed roughly uniform sequencing depth across donors, an assumption that may not hold. HLA typing was unavailable for some donors at each locus, so association tests used only the typed subset. The 87-base-pair reads could not distinguish some IMGT-functional V segments, including TRBV6-2 and TRBV6-3, so those segments were excluded. Three of the identified cytomegalovirus-associated TCR beta chains were confirmed in vitro to be specific for cytomegalovirus antigens. Most TCR sequences were seen in very few donors, while some public TCRs were found in many individuals. In the study, some 180 TCR beta chains were listed as associated with cytomegalovirus. A later analysis found that most CMV-associated TCR beta chains appeared HLA-restricted, with HLA associations seemingly driven largely by CMV exposure. It was suggested by the authors that the approach could potentially be generalized to other disease states and immunological phenotypes. In an earlier analysis of approximately 590 of the donors, most TCR beta V segments appeared in productive rearrangements about 87% or about 30% of the time, broadly matching IMGT annotations. Strong co-occurrence of HLA alleles, especially DR and DQ, made assigning TCR associations to individual alleles difficult. The cohort was sequenced for TCR beta chains only, and without alpha or paired-chain data the features that could be detected were limited. The classifier was reported to diagnose cytomegalovirus status with high specificity and sensitivity in both the original and validation cohorts. In a later genetic analysis, a missense DCLRE1C variant was associated with V-gene and J-gene trimming of TCR beta chains, and the association was replicated in an independent cohort. In a later analysis, around 15,000 TCR beta sequences were associated with specific HLA alleles at a false discovery rate of 0.05. Because counts were too low, seventeen rarely observed V segments, including chromosome 9 orphons, were excluded from the earlier analysis of roughly 580 of the donors. The only immune exposure information available for the cohort was CMV serostatus. A later analysis found that TCR association rates varied across HLA loci, with DRB1 alleles showing the most associated TCRs and HLA-C alleles the fewest. A further reported finding was that TCR beta sequences accurately predicted the HLA-A and HLA-B alleles for most subjects in the first cohort. In a later analysis, several top co-occurrence clusters were reported to appear linked to parvovirus B19, influenza, CMV and Epstein-Barr virus. Compared with equally common non-associated chains, HLA-associated TCR beta chains in a later analysis were more clonally expanded and had lower generation probabilities.

The sequence joins TRBV23-1 to TRBJ1-1, with TRBD1 identical over 8 junction bases. TRBV23-1 is marked as an open reading frame, function uncertain. Specimen: PBMCs. The TCR was taken from a woman in her twenties or thirties in good health and CMV-seronegative. The CDR3 amino acid sequence is: CASSPNRTGRNTEAFF. The bases are TGCGCCAGCAGTCCTAACCGGACAGGGAGAAACACTGAAGCTTTCTTT.